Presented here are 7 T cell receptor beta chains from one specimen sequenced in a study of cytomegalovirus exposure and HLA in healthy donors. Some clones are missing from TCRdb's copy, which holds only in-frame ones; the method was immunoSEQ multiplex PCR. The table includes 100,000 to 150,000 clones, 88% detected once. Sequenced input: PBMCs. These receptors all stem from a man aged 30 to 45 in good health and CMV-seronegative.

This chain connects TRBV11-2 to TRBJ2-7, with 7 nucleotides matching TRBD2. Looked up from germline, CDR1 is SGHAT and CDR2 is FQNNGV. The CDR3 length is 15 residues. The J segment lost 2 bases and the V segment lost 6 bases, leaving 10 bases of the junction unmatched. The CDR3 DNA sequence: TGTGCCAGCAGTTTATCCCTCGCGGGAGCCTACGAGCAGTACTTC. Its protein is CASSLSLAGAYEQYF.

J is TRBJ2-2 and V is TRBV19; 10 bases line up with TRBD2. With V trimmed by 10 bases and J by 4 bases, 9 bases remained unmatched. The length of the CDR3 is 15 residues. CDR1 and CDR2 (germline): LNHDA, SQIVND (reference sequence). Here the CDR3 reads CATRLAGGVTGELFF. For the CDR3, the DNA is TGTGCCACCAGATTAGCGGGAGGAGTCACCGGGGAGCTGTTTTTT. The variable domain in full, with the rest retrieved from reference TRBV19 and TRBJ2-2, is DGGITQSPKYLFRKEGQNVTLSCEQNLNHDAMYWYRQDPGQGLRLIYYSQIVNDFQKGDIAEGYSVSREKKESFPLTVTSAQKNPTAFYLCATRLAGGVTGELFFGEGSRLTVL.

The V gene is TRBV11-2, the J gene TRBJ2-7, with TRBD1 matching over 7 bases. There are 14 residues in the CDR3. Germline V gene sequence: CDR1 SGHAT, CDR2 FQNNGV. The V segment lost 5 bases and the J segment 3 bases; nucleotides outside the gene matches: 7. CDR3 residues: CASSPRDSYYEQYF. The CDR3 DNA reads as TGTGCCAGCAGCCCTAGGGACAGTTACTACGAGCAGTACTTC.

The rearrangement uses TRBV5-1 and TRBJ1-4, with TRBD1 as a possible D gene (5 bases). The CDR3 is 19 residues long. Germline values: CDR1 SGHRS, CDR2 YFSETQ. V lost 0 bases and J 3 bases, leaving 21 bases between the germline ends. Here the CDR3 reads CASSLGGSPGALPNEKLFF. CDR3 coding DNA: TGCGCCAGCAGCTTGGGGGGCTCGCCAGGAGCCCTACCTAATGAAAAACTGTTTTTT.

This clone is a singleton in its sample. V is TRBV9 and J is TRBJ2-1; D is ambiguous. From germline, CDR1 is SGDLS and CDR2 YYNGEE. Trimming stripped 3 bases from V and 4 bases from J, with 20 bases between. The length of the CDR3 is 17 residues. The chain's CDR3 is CASSASSRPNYYNEQFF. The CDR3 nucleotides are TGTGCCAGCAGCGCCTCGTCCCGGCCGAACTATTACAATGAGCAGTTCTTC.

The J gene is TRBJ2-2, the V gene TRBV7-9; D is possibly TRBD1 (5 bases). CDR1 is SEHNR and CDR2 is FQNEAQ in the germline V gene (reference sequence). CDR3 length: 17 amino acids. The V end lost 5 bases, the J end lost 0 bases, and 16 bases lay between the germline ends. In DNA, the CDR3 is TGTGCCAGCAGCCTTCACAGCCGACAGTCGAACACCGGGGAGCTGTTTTTT. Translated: CASSLHSRQSNTGELFF.

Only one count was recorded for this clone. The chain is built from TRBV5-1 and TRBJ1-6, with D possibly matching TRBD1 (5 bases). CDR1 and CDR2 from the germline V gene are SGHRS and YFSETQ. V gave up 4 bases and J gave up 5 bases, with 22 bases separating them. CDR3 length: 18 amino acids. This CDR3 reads CASSPWGSLGQNNSPLHF. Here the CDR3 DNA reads TGCGCCAGCAGCCCCTGGGGCAGCTTGGGCCAGAATAATTCACCCCTCCACTTT. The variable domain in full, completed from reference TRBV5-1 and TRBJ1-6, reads KAGVTQTPRYLIKTRGQQVTLSCSPISGHRSVSWYQQTPGQGLQFLFEYFSETQRNKGNFPGRFSGRQFSNSRSEMNVSTLELGDSALYLCASSPWGSLGQNNSPLHFGNGTRLTVT.